The clone carrying this TCR beta chain was observed many times. Antigen: not known. The data originate from a study of response to subunit inactivated influenza vaccine. General observations from the study: The authors suggested that every seasonal influenza vaccination recruits few new T cells.

TCRdb reanalysed the RT-PCR reads using MiXCR and keeps one entry per CDR3 protein. Among 500,000 to 600,000 distinct CDR3 sequences listed, 15% to 20% were seen once. The sequence came from a man in his fifties or sixties who received an inactivated influenza vaccine. The sample in question was CD4+ T cells sorted from PBMCs, obtained less than 25 months after vaccination.

The CDR3 DNA reads TGTGCCAGCAGAAACCAGGGCAATGAGCAGTTCTTC. Translation gives CASRNQGNEQFF. The J gene is TRBJ2-1, the V gene TRBV12-3 or TRBV12-4, with D perhaps TRBD1 (5 bases). The CDR3 runs to 12 residues. The ends were cut back, 6 bases at V and 6 bases at J, with 9 bases in the middle.